This TCR beta chain emerged from a study of T cells expressing NK-cell markers. Note on this clonotype: Its cognate antigen is unknown.

Study-wide points: Over 5 donors carried dominant NKG2C+ clonotypes that made up 1.0-7.0% of their CD8+ T cells.

TCRdb re-called the 5' RACE reads and gives one entry per CDR3 protein, without DNA. The sample data list about 32,000 distinct CDR3 sequences. The sequencing sample was made of blood T cells: a sorted CD56 or NKG2C T cell subset, CD4+ or CD8+ T cells, or bulk PBMC T cells (not recorded which). This clonotype was obtained from a woman aged 18 to 75 in good health.

CDR3 sequence: CASSPGRYYGYTF. The chain links TRBV3-1 to TRBJ1-2. This CDR3 comprises 13 residues. Per the germline V gene, CDR1 is LGHDT and CDR2 is YNNKEL (reference sequence).